Below, one T cell receptor (beta chain) is given with its context. Methods used by the authors: Quantification of nucleated cells was approximated via reference gene primer amplification. Sequencing was performed with immunoSEQ multiplex PCR; in TCRdb, only in-frame clones are kept and a portion is missing. V, J and clone size reflect that table, while D and trimming were determined from the DNA. This table has 220,000 or so clones, roughly 90% appearing once. In the 2 weeks before study entry, exposed participants met a COVID-19 case, which was PCR-confirmed or clinician-diagnosed. The germline V gene has CDR1 SGHNT and CDR2 YYREEE (reference sequence). V shed 4 bases and J shed 2 bases, with 14 bases lying between them. The CDR3 is made up of 15 amino acids. This sample is part of a study of blood T cell repertoires in COVID-19. About the research overall: There were acute and convalescent COVID-19 samples, and they came from the United States, Italy and Spain. T cells, B-cell-depleted T cells, or PBMCs provided the cDNA or gDNA that served as material.

V is TRBV5-4 and J is TRBJ2-3; D is unclear. This sequence was found in a man between 25 and 39 years old who had been exposed to COVID-19. The source material was PBMCs or T cells enriched from blood (not recorded which). CDR3 residues: CASSPKSWATDTQYF. As DNA, the CDR3 is TGTGCCAGCAGCCCGAAGAGTTGGGCCACAGATACGCAGTATTTT.